The next 21 T cell receptor beta chains were all read from a single sample in a study of identical twins. TCRdb ran MiXCR on the 5' RACE reads and lists one entry per CDR3 protein. Of some 250,000 distinct CDR3 sequences detected, 10% to 15% appear once; the ten largest clones hold more than 3.5%. The same data also went into a second study, on yellow fever vaccine responses in identical twins.

The sample taken for sequencing was memory (CD45RO+) T cells sorted from blood. These receptors were obtained from a young woman in good health.

This clonotype was detected many times. The chain combines TRBV3-1 with TRBJ2-1; D remains ambiguous. Germline assignment: CDR1 LGHDT and CDR2 YNNKEL (reference sequence). CDR3 length equals 13 residues. V lost 3 bases, J lost 6 bases, and 9 bases lay in between. CDR3 loop: CASSHPPFNEQFF. In nucleotides, the CDR3 is TGTGCCAGCAGCCACCCCCCGTTCAATGAGCAGTTCTTC.

This clonotype has at least ten counts. V and J are TRBV20-1 and TRBJ2-7; D ambiguous. Germline CDR1 reads DFQATT; CDR2 reads SNEGSKA (reference sequence). With 3 bases removed from V and 5 bases from J, the gap between germline ends came to 11 bases. The CDR3 runs 12 residues. CDR3 bases: TGCAGTGCTAGTTTATCGGTTAACGAGCAGTACTTC. It yields the protein CSASLSVNEQYF.

The gene calls are TRBV9 and TRBJ1-6, with 11 nucleotides matching TRBD1. CDR1 and CDR2 (germline): SGDLS, YYNGEE. V lost 3 bases and J lost 9; bases outside the gene matches: 5. This CDR3 is 15 amino acids long. The CDR3 reads CASSGTGGGGSPLHF. For the CDR3, the DNA is TGTGCCAGCAGCGGGACAGGGGGCGGTGGTTCACCCCTCCACTTT.

This clonotype has more than one count but fewer than ten. The V gene is TRBV29-1, the J gene TRBJ2-7; possibly TRBD1 for D (5 bases). CDR3 length: 13 residues. Germline V gene sequence: CDR1 SQVTM, CDR2 ANQGSEA. Trimming removed 0 bases from V and 6 bases from J, with 12 bases in between. CDR3 residues: CSVEDRVGVEQYF. DNA for the CDR3: TGCAGCGTTGAAGACAGGGTTGGGGTCGAGCAGTACTTC.

The rearrangement links TRBV5-1 to TRBJ2-1; tentatively, D is TRBD1 or TRBD2 (5 bases each). The CDR3 consists of 13 residues. V was trimmed by 0 bases and J by 8 bases, leaving 9 bases between them. Germline V gene data show CDR1 as SGHRS and CDR2 as YFSETQ. CDR3 sequence reads: CASSLVLGDEQFF. The CDR3 coding sequence is TGCGCCAGCAGCTTGGTACTAGGGGATGAGCAGTTCTTC.

This clonotype was found many times. The CDR3 loop reads CASSVRDHEQYF. CDR3 nucleotide sequence: TGTGCCAGCAGTGTTCGGGACCACGAGCAGTACTTC. The chain couples TRBV2 to TRBJ2-7; D possibly uses TRBD1 or TRBD2 (5 bases each). The V gene lost 4 bases and the J gene lost 5 bases, with 9 bases spanning the gap. Germline V gene sequence: CDR1 SNHLY, CDR2 FYNNEI. This CDR3 has 12 amino acids.

The V gene is TRBV20-1, the J gene TRBJ1-5; no definite D call. The CDR3 runs 12 residues. V lost 5 bases to trimming and J lost 4 bases, with 9 bases between them. CDR1 DFQATT and CDR2 SNEGSKA come from the germline V gene (reference sequence). The CDR3 DNA reads as TGCAGTGCTGCCCGGGGTAATCAGCCCCAGCATTTT. Translating it yields CSAARGNQPQHF.

This clonotype came up a few times. The chain is built from TRBV7-2 and TRBJ2-5, with 9 bases fitting TRBD2. Germline values: CDR1 SGHTA, CDR2 FQGNSA. CDR3 size: 16 residues. After removal of 2 bases from V and 1 base from J, the junction contained 5 bases not matched to a gene. CDR3 in amino acids: CASSLNGGRGQETQYF. CDR3 DNA: TGTGCCAGCAGCTTAAATGGCGGGAGGGGCCAAGAGACCCAGTACTTC.

The chain carries TRBV12-3 or TRBV12-4 and TRBJ1-1, with 7 bases lining up with TRBD1. The length of the CDR3 is 14 residues. V lost 7 bases and J lost 5; bases outside the gene matches: 10. The CDR3 DNA sequence: TGTGCCAGCACCAAGGGACAGCCTGGGACTGAAGCTTTCTTT. Translation gives CASTKGQPGTEAFF.

In this sample, this clonotype turned up a few times. The chain combines TRBV7-3 with TRBJ2-7, with D maybe TRBD2 (5 bases). CDR3 length: 15 residues. Germline V gives CDR1 SGHTA, CDR2 FQGTGA. V was pared by 2 bases and J by 2 bases, with 13 bases between. CDR3 amino acids: CASSLYPSGAYEQYF. In DNA form, the CDR3 reads TGTGCCAGCAGCTTATACCCCAGCGGAGCCTACGAGCAGTACTTC.

This clonotype was seen a few times. The chain has TRBV5-1 and TRBJ2-7; D not resolved. CDR1 SGHRS and CDR2 YFSETQ come from the germline V gene. The CDR3 extends over 13 amino acids. Trimming removed 1 base at V and 2 bases at J, with 7 bases between. The CDR3 loop is CASSLNWAYEQYF. CDR3 nucleotides: TGCGCCAGCAGCTTGAACTGGGCCTACGAGCAGTACTTC.

This clonotype has just a few counts. This sequence joins TRBV20-1 and TRBJ2-7; D possibly corresponds to TRBD2 (5 bases). This CDR3 is 16 amino acids long. Trimming shortened V by 1 base and J by 0 bases, and 16 bases separated the two germline ends. Germline lookup yields CDR1 DFQATT and CDR2 SNEGSKA (reference sequence). The CDR3 DNA is TGCAGTGCTAGAGGCGGGTTCGATTACAGCTCCTACGAGCAGTACTTC. Protein: CSARGGFDYSSYEQYF.

The V and J genes are TRBV7-9 and TRBJ2-5, with no clear D. V was pared by 2 bases and J by 2 bases, with 12 bases between. The CDR3 is made up of 15 amino acids. Germline values: CDR1 SEHNR, CDR2 FQNEAQ (reference sequence). CDR3 sequence reads: CASSLTTELQETQYF. The DNA of the CDR3 is TGTGCCAGCAGCTTAACAACAGAATTACAAGAGACCCAGTACTTC. The entire variable domain, with the rest obtained from reference TRBV7-9 and TRBJ2-5, is as follows: DTGVSQNPRHKITKRGQNVTFRCDPISEHNRLYWYRQTLGQGPEFLTYFQNEAQLEKSRLLSDRFSAERPKGSFSTLEIQRTEQGDSAMYLCASSLTTELQETQYFGPGTRLLVL.

This clonotype was counted a few times. J is TRBJ2-1 and V is TRBV6-1; D is unclear. Trimming removed 5 bases at V and 1 base at J, with 12 bases between. Germline V lookup: CDR1 MNHNS, CDR2 SASEGT. The CDR3 is 15 residues long. CDR3 in DNA: TGTGCCAGCAGTCGGTCCCGGTCGTCCTACAATGAGCAGTTCTTC. It is translated as CASSRSRSSYNEQFF.

The rearrangement joins TRBV12-3 or TRBV12-4 to TRBJ2-7, with D maybe TRBD2 (6 bases). This CDR3 is built from 15 residues. V gave up 2 bases and J gave up 0 bases, with 11 bases separating them. CDR3 in DNA: TGTGCCAGCAGTTTAAGGCGGGATAGCTCCTACGAGCAGTACTTC. It yields the protein CASSLRRDSSYEQYF.

The chain combines TRBV6-5 with TRBJ2-7; 7 nucleotides align to TRBD1. The CDR3 runs 16 residues. In germline, CDR1 is MNHEY, CDR2 SVGAGI. With V trimmed by 2 bases and J by 2 bases, 9 bases remained unmatched. The CDR3 loop reads CASSYRADRVAYEQYF. CDR3 bases: TGTGCCAGCAGTTACCGGGCCGACAGGGTGGCCTACGAGCAGTACTTC.

This clonotype was recorded a few times. V gene TRBV11-3 combines with J gene TRBJ2-2; D not certain. This CDR3 is built from 14 residues. The germline gives CDR1 SGHNT, CDR2 YENEEA. Trimming took off 5 bases at V and 4 bases at J, with 11 bases between the two ends. This chain's CDR3 is CASSQKSSTGELFF. CDR3 bases: TGTGCCAGCAGCCAAAAGAGCAGCACCGGGGAGCTGTTTTTT.

V usage is TRBV5-1 and J usage is TRBJ2-7; possibly TRBD2 for D (5 bases). V lost 3 bases, J lost 5 bases, and 15 bases lay in between. The CDR3 runs to 14 residues. Germline V CDR1 and CDR2: SGHRS, YFSETQ. The CDR3 here is CASSSGIFTHEQYF. The CDR3 DNA is TGCGCCAGCAGCTCGGGGATCTTTACACACGAGCAGTACTTC.

This clonotype appeared a few times. This chain uses TRBV7-9 with TRBJ2-3; D not resolved. Per the germline V gene, CDR1 is SEHNR and CDR2 is FQNEAQ (reference sequence). The CDR3 spans 13 residues. V shed 0 bases and J shed 3 bases, with 4 bases lying between them. Here the CDR3 reads CASSLAATDTQYF. The CDR3 DNA reads TGTGCCAGCAGCTTAGCCGCAACAGATACGCAGTATTTT.

This clonotype was found a few times. V is TRBV2 and J is TRBJ2-2; D remains ambiguous. Germline V gene sequence: CDR1 SNHLY, CDR2 FYNNEI. This CDR3 has 14 residues. V was cut by 7 bases and J by 3 bases, with 12 bases left in between. CDR3: CASTVKVDTGELFF. The CDR3 DNA is TGTGCCAGCACGGTGAAGGTGGACACCGGGGAGCTGTTTTTT.

V gene TRBV7-9 combines with J gene TRBJ2-7, with 8 bases fitting TRBD1. The CDR3 sequence is 11 residues long. V was clipped by 5 bases and J by 12 bases; unmatched bases: 6. CDR1 is SEHNR, CDR2 FQNEAQ, per germline (reference sequence). In DNA, the CDR3 is TGTGCCAGCAGCCGCGGACAGGGTCGGTACTTC. This encodes CASSRGQGRYF.